Below, 21 T cell receptor beta chains from the same sample are listed, as sequenced in a study of blood T cell repertoires in COVID-19 (dated by TCRdb to 2020 to 2021). The method behind the library was the immunoSEQ multiplex PCR assay. Sourced from immuneACCESS, this table was stored by TCRdb with only in-frame sequences that have V and J called. A share of the clones is absent; for the studies checked, an unresolved V gene accounts for under half, and the remainder has no known explanation. The sample profile shows hundreds of thousands of clones; 85% of them were found once. 18% of the sample lies in the top ten. The sample was PBMCs or T cells enriched from blood (not recorded which). These receptors all come from a man in his forties who had recovered from COVID-19.

The V gene is TRBV7-3, the J gene TRBJ1-1; D is unresolved. The CDR3 is 13 residues long. V dropped 3 bases and J dropped 1 base, with 6 bases sitting between them. CDR1 and CDR2 (germline): SGHTA, FQGTGA. DNA of the CDR3: TGTGCCAGCAGCTTCGGGGAGAACACTGAAGCTTTCTTT. Amino acids: CASSFGENTEAFF.

As concerns this clone: The same CDR3 can be traced to other DNA sequences in this sample. The CDR3 region is CASSFSNEQFF. CDR3 DNA sequence: TGTGCCAGCAGTTTTAGTAATGAGCAGTTCTTC. The chain uses TRBV12-3 or TRBV12-4 and TRBJ2-1; D is unresolved. Trimming took 3 bases from V and 7 from J, leaving 4 bases between them. The CDR3 totals 11 residues.

This chain links TRBV24-1 with TRBJ2-2; the match to TRBD2 covers 9 bases. CDR1 KGHDR and CDR2 SFDVKD come from the germline V gene. The CDR3 has 16 amino acids. V was pared by 9 bases and J by 5 bases, with 12 bases of the junction left unmatched. The DNA for the CDR3 is TGTGCCACCGGGGGGGAGCTAGCGGGATCTACCGGGGAGCTGTTTTTT. This translates into CATGGELAGSTGELFF.

V gene TRBV6-4 combines with J gene TRBJ2-2; 10 nucleotides agree with TRBD2. This CDR3 has 13 amino acids. The ends lost 5 bases at V and 8 bases at J; junction bases unmatched: 2. Germline-derived CDR1 and CDR2 are MRHNA and SNTAGT. The CDR3 region has the DNA TGTGCCAGCAGTACGACTAGCGGGGGGGAGCTGTTTTTT. It codes for CASSTTSGGELFF.

This chain links TRBV18 with TRBJ1-1; D gene ambiguous. Looked up from germline, CDR1 is KGHSH and CDR2 is LQKENI. Trimming removed 1 base from V and 0 bases from J, with 12 bases in between. CDR3 length: 16 amino acids. Here the CDR3 DNA reads TGTGCCAGCTCACCACGCTCTTTCGGTCTGAACACTGAAGCTTTCTTT. It yields the protein CASSPRSFGLNTEAFF.

The rearrangement links TRBV5-1 to TRBJ2-2; D is unresolved. The CDR3 has 13 residues. Between the trimmed V and J ends, which lost 4 bases and 9 bases, there was a span of 13 bases. The V gene's germline CDR1 is SGHRS and CDR2 YFSETQ. Here the CDR3 DNA reads TGCGCCAGCAGCATGGCAGGCCAGCGGGAGCTGTTTTTT. Its translation is CASSMAGQRELFF.

J is TRBJ2-7 and V is TRBV19; perhaps TRBD1 as D (6 bases). The germline CDR1 and CDR2 sequences are LNHDA and SQIVND (reference sequence). There are 13 residues in the CDR3. The V and J ends lost 8 bases and 0 bases respectively, with 11 bases between them. Here the CDR3 reads CASSGATSYEQYF. The CDR3 region has the DNA TGTGCCAGTTCAGGGGCGACCTCCTACGAGCAGTACTTC. Variable domain in full (rest from reference TRBV19 and TRBJ2-7): DGGITQSPKYLFRKEGQNVTLSCEQNLNHDAMYWYRQDPGQGLRLIYYSQIVNDFQKGDIAEGYSVSREKKESFPLTVTSAQKNPTAFYLCASSGATSYEQYFGPGTRLTVT.

The chain links TRBV7-3 to TRBJ1-3, with 9 bases matching TRBD1. The CDR3 runs to 17 residues. Germline assignment: CDR1 SGHTA and CDR2 FQGTGA. V lost 3 bases, J lost 8 bases, and 14 bases stayed unmatched. CDR3 sequence reads: CASSFNTGQGTGDTIYF. The DNA of the CDR3 is TGTGCCAGCAGCTTTAATACGGGACAGGGCACGGGAGACACCATATATTTT.

The V gene is TRBV5-4, the J gene TRBJ2-7; 9 bases map to TRBD1. The trim removed 7 bases at V and 6 bases at J, leaving 8 bases unmatched. CDR1 is SGHNT, CDR2 YYREEE, per germline (reference sequence). The CDR3 is 13 amino acids. This CDR3 is CASSDRGFLEQYF. CDR3 in DNA: TGTGCCAGCTCGGACAGGGGCTTTCTCGAGCAGTACTTC.

The gene calls are TRBV19 and TRBJ2-3; a weak D match, TRBD1 (5 bases). V gave up 6 bases and J gave up 6 bases, with 28 bases separating them. This CDR3 has 18 residues. Germline V gene lookup returns CDR1 LNHDA and CDR2 SQIVND (reference sequence). As DNA, the CDR3 is TGTGCCAGTAGAAGACACTTACCGGGCCCAGCAGGGTCCGATACGCAGTATTTT. Amino acids: CASRRHLPGPAGSDTQYF.

This CDR3 is CASSDSGYEQYF. DNA of the CDR3: TGTGCCAGCTCGGACAGTGGCTACGAGCAGTACTTC. The chain links TRBV6-5 to TRBJ2-7, with D possibly matching TRBD1 (6 bases). The CDR3 loop spans 12 amino acids. Germline CDR1 MNHEY, CDR2 SVGAGI. Trimming shortened V by 8 bases and J by 3 bases, and 11 bases separated the two germline ends.

This clone came up a few times. This rearrangement joins TRBV6-5 to TRBJ2-2; TRBD2 matches 9 bases. The CDR3 extends over 15 amino acids. Germline loops: CDR1 MNHEY, CDR2 SVGAGI. V gave up 7 bases and J gave up 2 bases; unmatched junction bases: 5. The CDR3 protein is CASMSLAGNTGELFF. CDR3 in DNA: TGTGCCAGCATGTCACTAGCGGGTAACACCGGGGAGCTGTTTTTT.

This clone was picked up one time. The genes are TRBV9 and TRBJ2-7; TRBD2 might be the D (6 bases). This CDR3 contains 15 residues. The V and J ends lost 0 bases and 1 base respectively, with 11 bases between them. CDR1 and CDR2 (germline): SGDLS, YYNGEE. CDR3 bases: TGTGCCAGCAGCGTAGGGCCGGGGGAATCCTACGAGCAGTACTTC. The encoded protein is CASSVGPGESYEQYF. The whole variable domain, filled in from reference TRBV9 and TRBJ2-7, reads DSGVTQTPKHLITATGQRVTLRCSPRSGDLSVYWYQQSLDQGLQFLIQYYNGEERAKGNILERFSAQQFPDLHSELNLSSLELGDSALYFCASSVGPGESYEQYFGPGTRLTVT.

The chain joins TRBV28 to TRBJ1-5; 8 bases are a match to TRBD1. J lost 8 bases, V lost 3 bases, and 3 bases had no gene match. The CDR3 extends over 13 amino acids. Germline V gene data show CDR1 as MDHEN and CDR2 as SYDVKM. The CDR3 region is CASSLDRDEPQHF. CDR3 nucleotide sequence: TGTGCCAGCAGTTTGGACAGGGATGAGCCCCAGCATTTT.

The rearrangement uses TRBV27 and TRBJ2-1; D is undetermined. This CDR3 comprises 13 residues. V was pared by 2 bases and J by 4 bases, with 6 bases between. Germline CDR1 and CDR2: MNHEY and SMNVEV (reference sequence). This chain's CDR3 is CASSLGRYNEQFF. The CDR3 bases are TGTGCCAGCAGTTTAGGCAGGTACAATGAGCAGTTCTTC.

This rearrangement joins TRBV14 to TRBJ2-3; 11 positions match TRBD2. In germline, CDR1 is SGHDN, CDR2 FVKESK. CDR3 length equals 14 residues. V was clipped by 7 bases and J by 7 bases; unmatched bases: 7. CDR3 nucleotide sequence: TGTGCCAGCAATAAGGCTAGCGGGAGGCATACGCAGTATTTT. Protein sequence: CASNKASGRHTQYF.

The chain has TRBV7-3 and TRBJ2-3; possibly TRBD2 for D (5 bases). Deletions cut 5 bases from V and 5 bases from J, with 17 bases between. The CDR3 is 15 residues long. Germline loops: CDR1 SGHTA, CDR2 FQGTGA. The CDR3 here is CASSPSGGALDTQYF. CDR3 sequence (DNA): TGTGCCAGCAGCCCTTCAGGAGGAGCCCTAGATACGCAGTATTTT.

The chain couples TRBV6-5 to TRBJ2-7, with TRBD2 matching 8 bases. Germline-derived CDR1 and CDR2 are MNHEY and SVGAGI. V trimming: 6 bases; J trimming: 4 bases; junction bases outside the gene matches: 5. The CDR3 covers 13 residues. In nucleotides, the CDR3 is TGTGCCAGCAGGGTAGCGGGAAGTTACGAGCAGTACTTC. Residues: CASRVAGSYEQYF.

The chain joins TRBV5-6 to TRBJ1-4; no reliable D call. Per the germline V gene, CDR1 is SGHDT and CDR2 is YYEEEE. V shed 4 bases and J shed 3 bases, with 10 bases lying between them. This CDR3 contains 14 residues. This CDR3 is CASSRRDSNEKLFF. CDR3 sequence (DNA): TGTGCCAGCAGCCGGAGAGATTCTAATGAAAAACTGTTTTTT.

The V call is TRBV3-1 (or the pseudogene TRBV3-2), the J call TRBJ2-7, with 7 bases matching TRBD1. The CDR3 length is 15 residues. Germline V gene sequence: CDR1 LGHDT, CDR2 YNNKEL (reference sequence). The trim removed 1 base at V and 0 bases at J, leaving 3 bases unmatched. CDR3 coding DNA: TGTGCCAGCAGCCAAGGGACAGGAAGCTCCTACGAGCAGTACTTC. It encodes CASSQGTGSSYEQYF.

This clone was counted once. DNA for the CDR3: TGTGCCAGTAGTTCAACCCCAGGGGCCGAGCAGTACTTC. The encoded protein is CASSSTPGAEQYF. The J gene is TRBJ2-7, the V gene TRBV19; tentative D call: TRBD1 (6 bases). The CDR3 is 13 residues long. The germline V gene has CDR1 LNHDA and CDR2 SQIVND (reference sequence). V lost 5 bases and J 6 bases, leaving 14 bases between the germline ends. Full variable domain (remainder filled in from reference TRBV19 and TRBJ2-7): DGGITQSPKYLFRKEGQNVTLSCEQNLNHDAMYWYRQDPGQGLRLIYYSQIVNDFQKGDIAEGYSVSREKKESFPLTVTSAQKNPTAFYLCASSSTPGAEQYFGPGTRLTVT.